This T cell receptor (beta chain) was observed in a study of cytomegalovirus exposure and HLA in healthy donors. Study-level points and caveats: Rare TCR sequences dominated, though some public TCRs recurred in many donors.

About this clone: The antigen remains undetermined.

Data came from immunoSEQ multiplex PCR; TCRdb stores just in-frame clones and leaves some out. The sample yields 110,000 or so clones, less than 90% seen once. Germline assignment: CDR1 SGHDT and CDR2 YYEEEE. V gave up 7 bases and J gave up 7 bases; unmatched junction bases: 4. This CDR3 has 12 residues. This receptor was obtained from a man younger than 30 in good health and CMV-seropositive. J is TRBJ1-3 and V is TRBV5-6, with 8 bases lining up with TRBD1. Sample: PBMCs. CDR3 sequence (DNA): TGTGCCAGCGCAACAGGGGGGAACACCATATATTTT. It encodes CASATGGNTIYF.